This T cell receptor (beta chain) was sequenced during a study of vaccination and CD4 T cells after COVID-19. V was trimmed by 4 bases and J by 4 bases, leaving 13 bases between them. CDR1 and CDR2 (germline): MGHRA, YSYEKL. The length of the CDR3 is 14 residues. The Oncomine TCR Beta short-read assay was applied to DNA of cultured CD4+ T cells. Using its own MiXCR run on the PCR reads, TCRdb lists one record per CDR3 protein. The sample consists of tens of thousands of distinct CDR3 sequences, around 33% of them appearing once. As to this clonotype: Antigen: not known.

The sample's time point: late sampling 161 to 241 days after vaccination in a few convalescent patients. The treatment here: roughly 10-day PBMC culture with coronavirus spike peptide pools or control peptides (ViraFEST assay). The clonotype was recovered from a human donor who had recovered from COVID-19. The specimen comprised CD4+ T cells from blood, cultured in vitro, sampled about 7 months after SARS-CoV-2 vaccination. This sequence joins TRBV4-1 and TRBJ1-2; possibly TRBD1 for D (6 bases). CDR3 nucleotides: TGCGCCAGCAGCCCCGGGCAAGGGGGCTATGGCTACACCTTC. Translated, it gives CASSPGQGGYGYTF.